The 5 T cell receptor beta chains below were found in one sample sequenced in a study of blood T cell repertoires in COVID-19. Produced via immunoSEQ multiplex PCR; TCRdb's table is partial and in-frame only. The data hold 120,000 to 150,000 clones, with roughly 84% observed a single time. Material: PBMCs or T cells enriched from blood (not recorded which). All receptors come from a woman aged 45 to 65 who had been exposed to COVID-19.

This sequence joins TRBV5-1 and TRBJ1-1; D remains ambiguous. The CDR3 totals 13 residues. Germline V lookup: CDR1 SGHRS, CDR2 YFSETQ. Trimming shortened V by 0 bases and J by 0 bases, and 3 bases separated the two germline ends. CDR3 region: CASSLGLNTEAFF. The CDR3 DNA follows: TGCGCCAGCAGCTTGGGGCTGAACACTGAAGCTTTCTTT.

The chain uses TRBV5-1 and TRBJ2-7, with D unresolved. V was trimmed by 0 bases and J by 1 base, leaving 8 bases between them. This CDR3 region has 14 residues. Germline CDR1 reads SGHRS; CDR2 reads YFSETQ. Written as DNA, the CDR3 is TGCGCCAGCAGCTTGGGACACGTATCCTACGAGCAGTACTTC. Protein product: CASSLGHVSYEQYF. Drawing the rest from reference TRBV5-1 and TRBJ2-7, the complete variable domain is KAGVTQTPRYLIKTRGQQVTLSCSPISGHRSVSWYQQTPGQGLQFLFEYFSETQRNKGNFPGRFSGRQFSNSRSEMNVSTLELGDSALYLCASSLGHVSYEQYFGPGTRLTVT.

This chain uses TRBV5-4 with TRBJ1-2, with D unresolved. The germline gives CDR1 SGHNT, CDR2 YYREEE (reference sequence). V was trimmed by 5 bases and J by 7 bases, leaving 12 bases between them. The CDR3 contains 12 residues. For the CDR3, the DNA is TGTGCCAGCAGGTGGGGAGATGGTGGCTACACCTTC. It codes for CASRWGDGGYTF.

The chain uses TRBV5-5 and TRBJ2-7, with 12 bases fitting TRBD2. The V and J ends lost 2 bases and 4 bases, in that order; junction bases with no gene match: 10. The CDR3 is made up of 17 amino acids. Germline V gene lookup returns CDR1 SGHKS and CDR2 YYEKEE (reference sequence). The CDR3 sequence: CASSFTSGGPSPYEQYF. The DNA for the CDR3 is TGTGCCAGCAGCTTCACTAGCGGGGGGCCCTCTCCATACGAGCAGTACTTC.

V is TRBV5-5 and J is TRBJ1-1, with D hard to call. The V end was cut by 5 bases, the J end by 0 bases, with 14 bases between. The CDR3 spans 15 residues. Germline V gives CDR1 SGHKS, CDR2 YYEKEE (reference sequence). In nucleotides, the CDR3 is TGTGCCAGCAGTCGGGGAGAGCTATTGAACACTGAAGCTTTCTTT. This translates into CASSRGELLNTEAFF.